Each of the 11 T cell receptor beta chains below was sequenced from the same sample in a study of blood T cell repertoires in COVID-19. Assay: immunoSEQ multiplex PCR; the TCRdb copy retains only in-frame clones and omits some. The sample lists under 200,000 clones, around nine tenths occurring once. The sample consisted of peripheral blood. The receptor source for this set is a woman in her 70s with COVID-19, enrolled during active disease.

This clone was detected only a few times. The rearrangement links TRBV7-8 to TRBJ2-7, with 7 bases fitting TRBD1. This CDR3 comprises 14 residues. Trimming cost V 4 bases and J 2 bases; bases outside gene matches: 5. The germline V gene has CDR1 SGHVS and CDR2 FQNEAQ. CDR3 nucleotide sequence: TGTGCCAGCAGCTCTTGGGACAGCACCTACGAGCAGTACTTC. It codes for CASSSWDSTYEQYF.

This clone was seen a single time. The genes are TRBV7-2 and TRBJ2-2; no firm D call. Trimming took 7 bases from V and 6 from J, leaving 6 bases between them. The CDR3 covers 11 residues. Germline values: CDR1 SGHTA, CDR2 FQGNSA. The CDR3 is CASTSAGELFF. For the CDR3, the DNA is TGTGCCAGCACCTCAGCCGGGGAGCTGTTTTTT.

The V and J genes are TRBV18 and TRBJ1-2, with 7 bases identical to TRBD1. The germline gives CDR1 KGHSH, CDR2 LQKENI. The junction had 8 bases not matched to a gene; V was cut back by 3 bases and J by 7 bases. This CDR3 is 14 amino acids long. CDR3 residues: CASSPTGQRSGYTF. As DNA, the CDR3 is TGTGCCAGCTCACCCACGGGACAGCGGAGTGGCTACACCTTC.

This chain joins TRBV27 and TRBJ1-4; 7 nucleotides line up with TRBD1. Germline V gives CDR1 MNHEY, CDR2 SMNVEV (reference sequence). Trimming cost V 3 bases and J 0 bases; bases outside gene matches: 10. The CDR3 length is 18 residues. The CDR3 coding sequence is TGTGCCAGCAGTTTCCTCCCGCCCGACAGGGCAACTAATGAAAAACTGTTTTTT. This codes for CASSFLPPDRATNEKLFF.

The chain couples TRBV18 to TRBJ1-5, with no clear D. The CDR3 is 14 amino acids. Germline lookup yields CDR1 KGHSH and CDR2 LQKENI. Deletions cut 6 bases from V and 3 bases from J, with 12 bases between. CDR3 residues: CASSLTEINQPQHF. The DNA for the CDR3 is TGTGCCAGCTCTTTAACAGAAATCAATCAGCCCCAGCATTTT.

V gene TRBV21-1 combines with J gene TRBJ1-2; TRBD1 was called by the table and not checked on the DNA. TRBV21-1 is a pseudogene segment. The CDR3 length is 17 residues. The CDR3 sequence: CASSKDDSAGEHYGYTF. The CDR3 nucleotides read TGTGCCAGCAGCAAAGATGATTCGGCAGGCGAACACTATGGCTACACCTTC.

This chain connects TRBV28 to TRBJ2-1; 7 positions agree with TRBD2. This CDR3 has 17 residues. CDR1 MDHEN and CDR2 SYDVKM come from the germline V gene. The junction had 10 bases not matched to a gene; V was cut back by 1 base and J by 4 bases. The CDR3 region is CASSLFALAGVYNEQFF. The CDR3 DNA sequence: TGTGCCAGCAGTTTATTTGCTTTGGCGGGGGTTTACAATGAGCAGTTCTTC.

This clone has a single count. The rearrangement uses TRBV30 and TRBJ1-5, with 7 bases identical to TRBD1. The CDR3 is 15 amino acids. Trimming took 2 bases from V and 6 from J; bases not matched to a gene: 10. Germline V gives CDR1 GTSNPN, CDR2 SVGIG (reference sequence). The CDR3: CAWSFGTGVGQPQHF. In nucleotides, the CDR3 is TGTGCCTGGAGTTTTGGCACAGGGGTGGGTCAGCCCCAGCATTTT.

This chain joins TRBV30 and TRBJ2-1; perhaps TRBD1 as D (7 bases). The CDR3 is 15 residues long. V was pared by 0 bases and J by 5 bases, with 14 bases between. CDR1 GTSNPN and CDR2 SVGIG come from the germline V gene (reference sequence). CDR3 sequence: CAWSVRRGVHNEQFF. CDR3 sequence (DNA): TGTGCCTGGAGTGTCCGCAGGGGGGTCCACAATGAGCAGTTCTTC.

This clone was seen a single time. The chain carries TRBV29-1 and TRBJ1-6, with no clear D. Germline V gene sequence: CDR1 SQVTM, CDR2 ANQGSEA. CDR3 length: 14 residues. V was pared by 6 bases and J by 6 bases, with 15 bases between. The CDR3, as DNA: TGCAGCGTCAGTACCCCGGAGCTTAATTCACCCCTCCACTTT. Protein sequence: CSVSTPELNSPLHF.

DNA of the CDR3: TGTGCCAGCACCCGATTCGGAGGGGACCATCAGCCCCAGCATTTT. Translation: CASTRFGGDHQPQHF. This chain joins TRBV16 and TRBJ1-5; maybe TRBD1 (5 bases). CDR3 size: 15 residues. V dropped 7 bases and J dropped 5 bases, with 18 bases sitting between them. Germline lookup yields CDR1 KGHSY and CDR2 FQNENV. Supplemented by reference TRBV16 and TRBJ1-5, the full variable domain reads GEEVAQTPKHLVRGEGQKAKLYCAPIKGHSYVFWYQQVLKNEFKFLISFQNENVFDETGMPKERFSAKCLPNSPCSLEIQATKLEDSAVYFCASTRFGGDHQPQHFGDGTRLSIL.